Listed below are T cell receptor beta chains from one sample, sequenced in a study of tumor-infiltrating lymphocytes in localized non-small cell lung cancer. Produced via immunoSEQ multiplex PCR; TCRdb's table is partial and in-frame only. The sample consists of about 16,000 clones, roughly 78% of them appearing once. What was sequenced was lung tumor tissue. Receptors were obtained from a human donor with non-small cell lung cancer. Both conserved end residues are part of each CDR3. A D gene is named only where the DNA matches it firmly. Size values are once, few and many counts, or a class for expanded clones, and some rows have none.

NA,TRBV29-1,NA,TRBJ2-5,TGCAGCGTTGAAGGAGGGCGGGAGACCCAGTACTTC,CSVEGGRETQYF
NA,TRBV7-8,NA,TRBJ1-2,TGTGCCAGCAGCACAAATCGGGGGCCTGGCTATGGCTACACCTTC,CASSTNRGPGYGYTF
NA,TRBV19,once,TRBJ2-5,TGTGCCAGTAGTAACCAAAAAGGACTGCTCGAGACCCAGTACTTC,CASSNQKGLLETQYF
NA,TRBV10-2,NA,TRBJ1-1,TGCGCCAGCAGGGCGGGACGGGGGAACACTGAAGCTTTCTTT,CASRAGRGNTEAFF
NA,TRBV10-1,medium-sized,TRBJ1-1,TGCGCCAGCAGTGAGTTTATCGGCACTGAAGCTTTCTTT,CASSEFIGTEAFF
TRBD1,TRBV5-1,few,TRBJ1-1,TGCGCCAGCAGCACGGGACAGGTCTACACTGAAGCTTTCTTT,CASSTGQVYTEAFF
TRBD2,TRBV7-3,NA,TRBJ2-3,TGTGCCAGCAGCTTAATTGGGACTAGCGGGAGGAACACAGATACGCAGTATTTT,CASSLIGTSGRNTDTQYF
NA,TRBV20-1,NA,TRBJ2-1,TGCAGTGCTAGTAGCATTGATGAGCAGTTCTTC,CSASSIDEQFF
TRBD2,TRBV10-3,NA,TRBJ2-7,TGTGCCATCCAGACTAGCGGGAGGGGGGAGCAGTACTTC,CAIQTSGRGEQYF
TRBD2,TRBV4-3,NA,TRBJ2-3,TGCGCCAGCAGCCAAAATTTAGGCGGGAGAGGCACAGATACGCAGTATTTT,CASSQNLGGRGTDTQYF
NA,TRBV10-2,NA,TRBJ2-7,TGCGCCAGCCGTCTGGGACGCCTCTCCTACGAGCAGTACTTC,CASRLGRLSYEQYF
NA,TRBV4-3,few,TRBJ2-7,TGCGCCAGCAGCCAAGGCAGGGATTACGAGCAGTACTTC,CASSQGRDYEQYF
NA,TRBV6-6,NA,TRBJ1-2,TGTGCCAGCAGGTGGAGTGATGGGGGCTACACCTTC,CASRWSDGGYTF
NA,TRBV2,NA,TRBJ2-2,TGTGCCAGCAGTGAACACGGTATTTCGAACACCGGGGAGCTGTTTTTT,CASSEHGISNTGELFF
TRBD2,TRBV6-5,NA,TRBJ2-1,TGTGCCAGCAGTTACCGACGACTAGCGGGAGCAGGTGAGCAGTTCTTC,CASSYRRLAGAGEQFF
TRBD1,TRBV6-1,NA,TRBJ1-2,TGTGCCAGCAGTGCTACAGGGGATTCCTATGGCTACACCTTC,CASSATGDSYGYTF
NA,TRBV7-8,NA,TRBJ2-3,TGTGCCAGCAGTTATAGCGGCCCAGATACGCAGTATTTT,CASSYSGPDTQYF
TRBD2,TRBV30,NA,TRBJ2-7,TGTGCCTGGAGGGGGACTAGCGGGGGGGCAAGCGAGCAGTACTTC,CAWRGTSGGASEQYF
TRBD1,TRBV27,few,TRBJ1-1,TGTGCCAGCAGACGGAGGGACAGGGGGCTTGGCACTGAAGCTTTCTTT,CASRRRDRGLGTEAFF
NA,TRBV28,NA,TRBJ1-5,TGTGCCAGCTGTCTCAGTGGGAGCAATCAGCCCCAGCATTTT,CASCLSGSNQPQHF
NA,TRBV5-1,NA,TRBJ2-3,TGCGCCAGCAGCTGGGGGGACTTCGACCGGGATACGCAGTATTTT,CASSWGDFDRDTQYF
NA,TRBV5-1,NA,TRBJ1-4,TGCGCCAGCAGCTGGGGGACGGCAACTAATGAAAAACTGTTTTTT,CASSWGTATNEKLFF
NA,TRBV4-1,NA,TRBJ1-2,TGCGCCAGCAGCCAGACCACCGGGCTGAGTGGCTACACCTTC,CASSQTTGLSGYTF
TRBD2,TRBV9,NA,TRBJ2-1,TGTGCCAGCAGCGTCGGACTAGAATCCTACAATGAGCAGTTCTTC,CASSVGLESYNEQFF
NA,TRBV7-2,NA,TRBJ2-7,TGTGCCAGCAGCTTATGGGCGGAAGCGACCACCTACGAGCAGTACTTC,CASSLWAEATTYEQYF
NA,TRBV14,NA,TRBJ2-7,TGTGCCAGCAGCCAAGATTACTACGAGCAGTACTTC,CASSQDYYEQYF
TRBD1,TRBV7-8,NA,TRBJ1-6,TGTGCCAGCAGACTAGGACAGGGAAAAAGCTCCTATAATTCACCCCTCCACTTT,CASRLGQGKSSYNSPLHF
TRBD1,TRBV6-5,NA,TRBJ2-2,TGTGCCAGCAGTTCTGGGTCAGGGGGCCCCGGGGAGCTGTTTTTT,CASSSGSGGPGELFF
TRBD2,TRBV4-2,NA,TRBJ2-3,TGTGCCAGCAGCCAAGGCCCGCTACTAGCGGAGAGCACAGATACGCAGTATTTT,CASSQGPLLAESTDTQYF
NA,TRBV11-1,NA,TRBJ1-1,TGTGCCAGCAGCTTAGGGCCGGGCCCGAACACTGAAGCTTTCTTT,CASSLGPGPNTEAFF
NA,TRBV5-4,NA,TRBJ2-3,TGTGCCAGCAGCTTGGGGACTTCCTATACAGATACGCAGTATTTT,CASSLGTSYTDTQYF
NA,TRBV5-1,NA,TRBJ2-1,TGCGCCAGCAACGAGCTTTCCAACAATGAGCAGTTCTTC,CASNELSNNEQFF
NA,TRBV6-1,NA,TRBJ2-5,TGTGCCAGCAGCAGATTAGCAACTCAAGAGACCCAGTACTTC,CASSRLATQETQYF
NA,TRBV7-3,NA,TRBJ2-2,TGTGCCAGCAGCTTAACAGCGAACACCGGGGAGCTGTTTTTT,CASSLTANTGELFF
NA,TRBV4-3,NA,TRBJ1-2,TGCGCCAGCAGCCAAGATCTGTCCGGCCTCAAGGGCTACACCTTC,CASSQDLSGLKGYTF
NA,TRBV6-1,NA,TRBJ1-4,TGTGCCAGCACCTTTGGGGGACGAGAAAAACTGTTTTTT,CASTFGGREKLFF
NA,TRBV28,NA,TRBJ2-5,TGTGCCAGCAGTTTCCGCGGGGCCCCAGAAGAGACCCAGTACTTC,CASSFRGAPEETQYF